The clone carrying this TCR beta chain came up many times. Its antigen remains unidentified. The CDR3 spans 14 residues. Germline loops: CDR1 MDHEN, CDR2 SYDVKM. With 0 bases removed from V and 6 bases from J, the gap between germline ends came to 10 bases. Method: immunoSEQ multiplex PCR; TCRdb's copy keeps in-frame clones and lacks some. This sample has some 82,000 clones, with around 80% found just once. The data originate from a study of T cells in localized non-small cell lung cancer. Study-wide results and caveats: Sequencing covered just one tumor region, so heterogeneity cannot be ruled out. Adjacent uninvolved lung had the highest clonality, suggesting focused antigen responses.

The rearrangement joins TRBV28 to TRBJ2-3; D is uncertain. The sequences come from PBMCs, collected before any cancer treatment. The sequence came from a man aged 40 to 69 with stage II squamous cell lung carcinoma. CDR3 sequence: CASSLWIVGDTQYF. CDR3 nucleotides: TGTGCCAGCAGTTTATGGATAGTGGGCGATACGCAGTATTTT.